The rows below give T cell receptor beta chains drawn from one sample of a study of response to subunit inactivated influenza vaccine. TCRdb recomputed calls from the RT-PCR reads with MiXCR, one row per CDR3 protein. The data show roughly 500,000 distinct CDR3 sequences, 25% seen once. The specimen was CD4+ T cells sorted from PBMCs, collected about 5 days after vaccination. The source is a man aged 50 or older who received an inactivated influenza vaccine. Each CDR3 is given with its conserved first and last residue. A D gene is named only where the DNA matches it firmly. Not every row has a clone size; where given, it reads once, few, many or a size class.

clone_size j_call d_call v_call cdr3_nt cdr3_aa
few TRBJ2-5 - TRBV4-3 TGCGCCAGCAGCCAAGATTGGGGGGACGGGGTTGTCCAGTACTTC CASSQDWGDGVVQYF
many TRBJ2-4 - TRBV12-3/TRBV12-4 TGTGCCAGCAGCTTTCGGGCCGCTATTCAGTACTTC CASSFRAAIQYF
few TRBJ2-5 TRBD1 TRBV7-9 TGTGCCAGCAGCCACAGGGGGCAGACCCAAGAGACCCAGTACTTC CASSHRGQTQETQYF
few TRBJ1-1 - TRBV3-1 TGTGCCAGCAGCCAACAAGGGTTCGGCACTGAAGCTTTCTTT CASSQQGFGTEAFF
- TRBJ2-1 - TRBV20-1 TGCAGTGCTAGTGGCAGGGCAGCCAATGAGCAGTTCTTC CSASGRAANEQFF
few TRBJ2-7 - TRBV11-2 TGTGCCAGCAGCTCGAACAGAATCGATGCCTACGAGCAGTACTTC CASSSNRIDAYEQYF
- TRBJ2-5 - TRBV6-1 TGTGCCAGCACTACCTGGGGGACCAGGGAGACCCAGTACTTC CASTTWGTRETQYF
few TRBJ1-5 - TRBV12-3/TRBV12-4 TGTGCCAGCAGTTGGGCGGATTTCAATCAGCCCCAGCATTTT CASSWADFNQPQHF
- TRBJ2-7 TRBD1 TRBV10-3 TGTGCCATCAGTGTATACAGGGGTATTTCCTACGAGCAGTACTTC CAISVYRGISYEQYF
- TRBJ2-1 TRBD2 TRBV12-3/TRBV12-4 TGTGCCAGCACGGGACTAGCGCCAAGCTCCTACAATGAGCAGTTCTTC CASTGLAPSSYNEQFF
few TRBJ2-5 - TRBV6-2/TRBV6-3 TGTGCCAGCAAGGGATGGTCGAAAGAGACCCAGTACTTC CASKGWSKETQYF
many TRBJ2-7 - TRBV12-3/TRBV12-4 TGTGCCAGCAGTTTGCCTGGGCCCTACGAGCAGTACTTC CASSLPGPYEQYF
few TRBJ1-2 TRBD1 TRBV29-1 TGCAGCGTTGAAGATCTAGTACAGGGGAACGGCTACACCTTC CSVEDLVQGNGYTF
- TRBJ2-3 - TRBV5-1 TGCGCCAGCAGCTTGTCGAGCGCAGATACGCAGTATTTT CASSLSSADTQYF
- TRBJ2-5 - TRBV24-1 TGTGCCACCAGTGACTCCTTGTGGACCCAGTACTTC CATSDSLWTQYF